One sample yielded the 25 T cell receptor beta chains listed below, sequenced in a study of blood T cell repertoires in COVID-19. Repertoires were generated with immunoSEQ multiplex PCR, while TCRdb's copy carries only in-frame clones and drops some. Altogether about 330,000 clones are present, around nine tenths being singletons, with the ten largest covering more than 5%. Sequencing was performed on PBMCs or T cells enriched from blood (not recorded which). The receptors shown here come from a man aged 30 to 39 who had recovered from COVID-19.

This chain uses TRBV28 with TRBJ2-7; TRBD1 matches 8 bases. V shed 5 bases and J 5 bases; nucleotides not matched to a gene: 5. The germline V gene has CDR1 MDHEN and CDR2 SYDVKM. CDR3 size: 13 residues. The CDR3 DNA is TGTGCCAGCAGTCCTCAGGGGGCCCACGAGCAGTACTTC. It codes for CASSPQGAHEQYF.

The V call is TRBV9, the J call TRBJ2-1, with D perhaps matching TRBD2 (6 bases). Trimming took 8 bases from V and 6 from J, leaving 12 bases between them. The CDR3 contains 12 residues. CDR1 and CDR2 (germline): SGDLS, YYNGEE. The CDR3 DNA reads TGTGCCAGTCGGGGGTCCCCCAATGAGCAGTTCTTC. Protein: CASRGSPNEQFF.

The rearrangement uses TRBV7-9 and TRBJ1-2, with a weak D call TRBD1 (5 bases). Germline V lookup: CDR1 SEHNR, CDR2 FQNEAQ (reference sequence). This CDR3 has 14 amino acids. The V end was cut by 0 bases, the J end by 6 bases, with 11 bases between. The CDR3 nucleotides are TGTGCCAGCAGCTTAGCGCTTAAAGGGGATGGCTACACCTTC. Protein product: CASSLALKGDGYTF.

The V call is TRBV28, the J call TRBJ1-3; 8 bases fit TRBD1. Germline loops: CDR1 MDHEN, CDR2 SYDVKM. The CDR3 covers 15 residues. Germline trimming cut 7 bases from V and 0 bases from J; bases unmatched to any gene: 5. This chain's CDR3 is CASTWTGSSGNTIYF. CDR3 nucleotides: TGTGCCAGCACCTGGACAGGGAGCTCTGGAAACACCATATATTTT.

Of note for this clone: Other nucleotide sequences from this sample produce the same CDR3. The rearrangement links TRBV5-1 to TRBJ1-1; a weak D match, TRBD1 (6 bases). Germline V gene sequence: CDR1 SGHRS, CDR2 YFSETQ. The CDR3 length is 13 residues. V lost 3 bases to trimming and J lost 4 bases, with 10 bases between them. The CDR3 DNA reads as TGCGCCAGCAGCTCACAGGGTACCACTGAAGCTTTCTTT. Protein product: CASSSQGTTEAFF.

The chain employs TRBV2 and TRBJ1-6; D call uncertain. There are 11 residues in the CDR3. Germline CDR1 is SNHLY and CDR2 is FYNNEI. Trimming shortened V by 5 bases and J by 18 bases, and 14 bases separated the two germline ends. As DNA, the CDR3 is TGTGCCAGCAGTCCAGGATTACTCGCCCACTTT. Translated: CASSPGLLAHF.

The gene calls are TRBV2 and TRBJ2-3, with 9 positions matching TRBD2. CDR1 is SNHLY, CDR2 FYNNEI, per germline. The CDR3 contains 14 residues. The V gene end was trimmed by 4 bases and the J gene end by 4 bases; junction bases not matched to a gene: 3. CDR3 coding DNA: TGTGCCAGCAGTGGGGTAGCGGGGGCAGATACGCAGTATTTT. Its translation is CASSGVAGADTQYF.

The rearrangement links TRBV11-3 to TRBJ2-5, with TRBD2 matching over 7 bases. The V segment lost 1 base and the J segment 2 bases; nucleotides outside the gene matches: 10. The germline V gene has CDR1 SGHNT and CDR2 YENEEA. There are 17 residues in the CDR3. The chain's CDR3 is CASSLGGASGYQETQYF. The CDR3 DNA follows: TGTGCCAGCAGCTTAGGCGGCGCTAGCGGATATCAAGAGACCCAGTACTTC.

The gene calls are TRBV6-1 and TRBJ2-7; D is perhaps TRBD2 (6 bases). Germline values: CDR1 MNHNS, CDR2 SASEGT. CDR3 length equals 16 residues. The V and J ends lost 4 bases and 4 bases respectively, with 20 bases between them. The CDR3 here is CASSVHPGLGNYEQYF. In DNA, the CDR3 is TGTGCCAGCAGTGTCCACCCGGGACTGGGGAATTACGAGCAGTACTTC.

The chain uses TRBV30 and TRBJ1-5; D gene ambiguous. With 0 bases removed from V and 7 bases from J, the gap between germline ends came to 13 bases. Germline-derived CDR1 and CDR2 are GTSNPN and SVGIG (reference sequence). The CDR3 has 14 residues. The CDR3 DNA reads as TGTGCCTGGAGTGTGGGTGGAGTTGAACAGCCCCAGCATTTT. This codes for CAWSVGGVEQPQHF.

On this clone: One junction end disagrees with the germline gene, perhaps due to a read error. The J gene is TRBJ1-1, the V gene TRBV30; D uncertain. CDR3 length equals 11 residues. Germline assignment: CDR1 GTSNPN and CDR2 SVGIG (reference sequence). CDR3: CRGGRDTEAFF. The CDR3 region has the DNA TGCCGTGGAGGTAGGGACACTGAAGCTTTCTTT. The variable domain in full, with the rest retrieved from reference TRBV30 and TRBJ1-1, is SQTIHQWPATLVQPVGSPLSLECTVEGTSNPNLYWYRQAAGRGLQLLFYSVGIGQISSEVPQNLSASRPQDRQFILSSKKLLLSDSGFYLCRGGRDTEAFFGQGTRLTVV.

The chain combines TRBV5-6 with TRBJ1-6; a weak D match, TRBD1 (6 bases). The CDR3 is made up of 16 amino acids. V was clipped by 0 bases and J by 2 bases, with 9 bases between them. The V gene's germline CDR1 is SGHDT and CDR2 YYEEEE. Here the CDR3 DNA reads TGTGCCAGCAGCTTGGACAGGGACCCCTATAATTCACCCCTCCACTTT. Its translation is CASSLDRDPYNSPLHF.

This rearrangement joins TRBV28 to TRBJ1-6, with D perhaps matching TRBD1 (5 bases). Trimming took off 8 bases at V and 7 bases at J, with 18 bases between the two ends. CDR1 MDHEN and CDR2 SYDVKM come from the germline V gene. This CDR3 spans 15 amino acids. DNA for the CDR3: TGTGCCAGCCGCGTTGGTAGGGGCGAAAATTCACCCCTCCACTTT. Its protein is CASRVGRGENSPLHF. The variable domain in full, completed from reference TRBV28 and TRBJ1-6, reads DVKVTQSSRYLVKRTGEKVFLECVQDMDHENMFWYRQDPGLGLRLIYFSYDVKMKEKGDIPEGYSVSREKKERFSLILESASTNQTSMYLCASRVGRGENSPLHFGNGTRLTVT.

This chain's CDR3 is CASSLESGGGLFYGYTF. The CDR3 bases are TGTGCCAGCAGCTTGGAATCGGGCGGGGGACTATTTTATGGCTACACCTTC. The J gene is TRBJ1-2, the V gene TRBV5-5; the D gene is possibly TRBD1 (5 bases). V was clipped by 0 bases and J by 5 bases, with 20 bases between them. Per the germline V gene, CDR1 is SGHKS and CDR2 is YYEKEE (reference sequence). The CDR3 is made up of 17 amino acids.

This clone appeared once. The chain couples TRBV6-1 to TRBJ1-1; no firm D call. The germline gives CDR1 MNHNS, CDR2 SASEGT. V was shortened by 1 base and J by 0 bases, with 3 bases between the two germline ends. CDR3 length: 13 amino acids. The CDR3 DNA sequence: TGTGCCAGCAGTGAAGGAGTGAACACTGAAGCTTTCTTT. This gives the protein CASSEGVNTEAFF.

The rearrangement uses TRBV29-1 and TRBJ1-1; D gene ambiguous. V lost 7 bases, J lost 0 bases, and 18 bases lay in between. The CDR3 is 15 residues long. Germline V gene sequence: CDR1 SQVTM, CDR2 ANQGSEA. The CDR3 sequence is CSGSSGWAMNTEAFF. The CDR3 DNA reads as TGCAGCGGATCGTCAGGCTGGGCCATGAACACTGAAGCTTTCTTT.

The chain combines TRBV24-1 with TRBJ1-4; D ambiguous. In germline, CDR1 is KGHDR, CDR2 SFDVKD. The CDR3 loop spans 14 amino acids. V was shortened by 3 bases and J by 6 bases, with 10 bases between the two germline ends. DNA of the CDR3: TGTGCCACCAGTGATCCGGAGGCGGATGAAAAACTGTTTTTT. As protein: CATSDPEADEKLFF.

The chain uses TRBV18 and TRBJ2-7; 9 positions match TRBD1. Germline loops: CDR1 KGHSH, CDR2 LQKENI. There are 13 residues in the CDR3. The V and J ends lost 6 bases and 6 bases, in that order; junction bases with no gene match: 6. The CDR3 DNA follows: TGTGCCAGCTCGCCGGGACAGGGCTTCGAGCAGTACTTC. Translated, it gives CASSPGQGFEQYF. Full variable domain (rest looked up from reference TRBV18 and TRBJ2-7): NAGVMQNPRHLVRRRGQEARLRCSPMKGHSHVYWYRQLPEEGLKFMVYLQKENIIDESGMPKERFSAEFPKEGPSILRIQQVVRGDSAAYFCASSPGQGFEQYFGPGTRLTVT.

The CDR3 DNA is TGTGCCAGCAAGGACACCTCAACTAATGAAAAACTGTTTTTT. Encoded protein: CASKDTSTNEKLFF. The genes are TRBV6-5 and TRBJ1-4; D possibly corresponds to TRBD1 (5 bases). The CDR3 totals 14 residues. Trimming stripped 7 bases from V and 0 bases from J, with 9 bases between. The V gene's germline CDR1 is MNHEY and CDR2 SVGAGI.

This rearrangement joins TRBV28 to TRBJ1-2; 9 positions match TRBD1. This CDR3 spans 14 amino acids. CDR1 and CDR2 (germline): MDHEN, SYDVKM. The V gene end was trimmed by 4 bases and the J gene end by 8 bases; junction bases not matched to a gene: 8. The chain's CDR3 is CASSSPGQGGGYTF. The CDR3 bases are TGTGCCAGCAGTTCCCCGGGACAGGGTGGGGGCTACACCTTC.

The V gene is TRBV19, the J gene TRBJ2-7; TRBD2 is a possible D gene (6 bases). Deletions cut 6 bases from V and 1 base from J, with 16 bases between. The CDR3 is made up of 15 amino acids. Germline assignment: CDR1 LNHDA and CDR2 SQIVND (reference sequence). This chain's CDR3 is CASRRGAGLSYEQYF. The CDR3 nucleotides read TGTGCCAGTAGGAGGGGTGCGGGGTTATCCTACGAGCAGTACTTC.

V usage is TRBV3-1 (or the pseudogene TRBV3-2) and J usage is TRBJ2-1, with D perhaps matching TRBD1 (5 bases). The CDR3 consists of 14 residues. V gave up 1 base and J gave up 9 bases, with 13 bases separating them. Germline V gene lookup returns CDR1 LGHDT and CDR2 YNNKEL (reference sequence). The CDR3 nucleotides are TGTGCCAGCAGCCAAGCTTACAGGCCCCTTGAGCAGTTCTTC. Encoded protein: CASSQAYRPLEQFF.

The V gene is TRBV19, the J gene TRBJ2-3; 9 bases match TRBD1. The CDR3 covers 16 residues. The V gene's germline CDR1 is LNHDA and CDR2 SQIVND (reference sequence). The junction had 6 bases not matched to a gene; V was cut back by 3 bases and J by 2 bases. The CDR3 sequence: CASSMVGTGNTDTQYF. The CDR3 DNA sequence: TGTGCCAGTAGTATGGTAGGGACAGGGAACACAGATACGCAGTATTTT.

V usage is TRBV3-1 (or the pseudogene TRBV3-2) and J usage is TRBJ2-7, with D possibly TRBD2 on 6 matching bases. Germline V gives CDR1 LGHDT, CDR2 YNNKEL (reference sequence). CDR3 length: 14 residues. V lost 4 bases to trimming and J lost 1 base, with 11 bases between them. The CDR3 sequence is CASSRGDGSYEQYF. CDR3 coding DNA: TGTGCCAGCAGCCGGGGGGACGGATCCTACGAGCAGTACTTC.

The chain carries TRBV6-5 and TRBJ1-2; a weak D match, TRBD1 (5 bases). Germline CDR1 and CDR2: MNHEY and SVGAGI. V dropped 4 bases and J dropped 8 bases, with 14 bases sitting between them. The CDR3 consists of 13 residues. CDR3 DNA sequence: TGTGCCAGCAGTTTGGCGGGGGTAAGAGGCTACACCTTC. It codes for CASSLAGVRGYTF.